This TCR beta chain was documented in a study of early T cells in non-severe SARS-CoV-2 infection. Across the whole study: Sequenced material consisted of bulk RNA (from unsorted whole blood), and chains were unpaired.

The CDR3 contains 14 residues. Trimming left V 0 bases short and J 4 bases short, with 8 bases between. Looked up from germline, CDR1 is SGDLS and CDR2 is YYNGEE. In the library, individual cDNA molecules carried attached unique molecular identifiers. One entry per CDR3 protein, called by TCRdb with MiXCR from the 5' RACE reads. The sample records about 100,000 distinct CDR3 sequences, roughly an eighth being singletons. Study results and limitations: Matching against VDJdb likely underestimated virus-specific expansions, favoring anti-spike CD8.

This clonotype was observed a handful of times. As yet, its antigen is unknown. This receptor was taken from an adult who was a healthcare worker with PCR-confirmed SARS-CoV-2 infection or an uninfected control (not recorded which). The sample taken for sequencing was whole blood. The V and J genes are TRBV9 and TRBJ1-3; D unclear. The CDR3 region has the DNA TGTGCCAGCAGCGTAGCTGTCGGCGGAAACACCATATATTTT. This translates into CASSVAVGGNTIYF.